This is a list of T cell receptor beta chains from one sample in a study of shared T cell receptors in the human thymus. Method: immunoSEQ multiplex PCR; TCRdb's copy keeps in-frame clones and lacks some. The data show 600,000 to 900,000 clones, around 85% seen once. This same sample was also taken into another study, of human thymus T cells.

The sample comprised thymocytes. These receptor sequences come from a girl under three years old with a congenital heart defect. The CDR3 runs from the conserved cysteine through the conserved F or W.

v_call: TRBV4-3; cdr3_aa: CASSLDRVRQYF
v_call: TRBV19; cdr3_aa: CASSWRAIYNSPLHF
v_call: TRBV12-5; cdr3_aa: CASGIGTPPEAFF
v_call: TRBV7-2; cdr3_aa: CASSRIGEGVGYEQYF
v_call: TRBV19; cdr3_aa: CASSIVRTEPYGYTF
v_call: TRBV5-4; cdr3_aa: CASSLCVGVSGYTF
v_call: TRBV15; cdr3_aa: CATSRDKDRGSNQPQHF
v_call: TRBV5-6; cdr3_aa: CASSFKVKRAKGYEQYF
v_call: TRBV14; cdr3_aa: CASSQAGTERVGPYF
v_call: TRBV4-1; cdr3_aa: CASSPTLGQGVGSPLHF
v_call: TRBV27; cdr3_aa: CASSPALAGVPYEQYF
v_call: TRBV6-5; cdr3_aa: CASSWRGGGTDTQYF
v_call: TRBV29-1; cdr3_aa: CSATSAGGGNEQFF
v_call: TRBV12-5; cdr3_aa: CASGSLEQAFF
v_call: TRBV9; cdr3_aa: CASSARQGENYGYTF
v_call: TRBV14; cdr3_aa: CASSQVIGRGNTDTQYF
v_call: TRBV2; cdr3_aa: CASTRADTQYF
v_call: TRBV6-5; cdr3_aa: CASSLTVNTEAFF
v_call: TRBV6-5; cdr3_aa: CASSPSVTGEYEQYF
v_call: TRBV19; cdr3_aa: CASRDREGNTEAFF
v_call: TRBV27; cdr3_aa: CASSLERDSPFNYGYTF
v_call: TRBV11-2; cdr3_aa: CASSLKGDRERPSPLHF
v_call: TRBV7-9; cdr3_aa: CASSLRQGVRETQYF
v_call: TRBV18; cdr3_aa: CASSPHHGTKNTQHF
v_call: TRBV5-1; cdr3_aa: CASTLGEPQVPGGYTF
v_call: TRBV5-4; cdr3_aa: CASSLPTERGSTDTQYF
v_call: TRBV9; cdr3_aa: CASSVPSSAANEKLFF
v_call: TRBV5-6; cdr3_aa: CASSNGQLNTEAFF
v_call: TRBV29-1; cdr3_aa: CSALRDRADEQYF
v_call: TRBV11-2; cdr3_aa: CASNNRGRDQPQHF
v_call: TRBV5-1; cdr3_aa: CASSLEASPRGDTQYF